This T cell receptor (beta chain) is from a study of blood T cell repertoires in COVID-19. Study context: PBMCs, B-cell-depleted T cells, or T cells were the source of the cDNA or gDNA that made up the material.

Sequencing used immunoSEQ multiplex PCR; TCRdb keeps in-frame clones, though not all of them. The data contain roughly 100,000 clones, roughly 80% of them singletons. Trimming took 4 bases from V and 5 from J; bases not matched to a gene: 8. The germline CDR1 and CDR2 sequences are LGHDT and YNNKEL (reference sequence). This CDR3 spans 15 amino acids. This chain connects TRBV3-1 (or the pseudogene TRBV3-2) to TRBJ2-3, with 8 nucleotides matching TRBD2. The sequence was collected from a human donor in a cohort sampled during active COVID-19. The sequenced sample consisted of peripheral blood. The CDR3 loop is CASSPQGRGGDTQYF. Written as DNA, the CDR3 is TGTGCCAGCAGCCCACAGGGTCGGGGGGGAGATACGCAGTATTTT.